Below, 26 T cell receptor beta chains from the same sample are listed, as sequenced in a study of T-cell memory formation after mild COVID-19. Each CDR3 protein gets one entry after TCRdb re-called the 5' RACE reads with MiXCR. Of around 140,000 distinct CDR3 sequences in the sample, 20% to 25% are singletons; the top ten hold around 22%. Specimen: PBMCs or a T cell subset sorted from them (not recorded which). The receptors were gathered from an adult woman who had mild COVID-19 (a few samples of this study predate the infection). Cell type and time point are not known.

This clonotype has only a few counts. The J gene is TRBJ1-1, the V gene TRBV20-1, with D possibly matching TRBD1 (5 bases). Germline CDR1 is DFQATT and CDR2 is SNEGSKA (reference sequence). The CDR3 contains 16 residues. V was cut by 6 bases and J by 0 bases, with 20 bases left in between. The CDR3 loop is CSASVGGIYMNTEAFF. The CDR3 region has the DNA TGCAGTGCCTCGGTGGGGGGGATCTATATGAACACTGAAGCTTTCTTT.

The gene calls are TRBV4-3 and TRBJ2-7; weak D call: TRBD1 (6 bases). Germline CDR1 reads LGHNA; CDR2 reads YSLEER. V was clipped by 3 bases and J by 4 bases, with 13 bases between them. The CDR3 consists of 14 residues. Here the CDR3 reads CASSHPDRPYEQYF. The CDR3 DNA reads TGCGCCAGCAGCCACCCGGACAGACCTTACGAGCAGTACTTC.

The chain recombines TRBV2 with TRBJ2-5; D is uncertain. The V end lost 5 bases, the J end lost 5 bases, and 12 bases lay between the germline ends. Germline V gives CDR1 SNHLY, CDR2 FYNNEI. This CDR3 spans 13 amino acids. Written as DNA, the CDR3 is TGTGCCAGCAGTAACCCCACGGCCGAGACCCAGTACTTC. It codes for CASSNPTAETQYF.

V and J are TRBV12-3 or TRBV12-4 and TRBJ2-3, with TRBD2 matching 8 bases. V lost 7 bases to trimming and J lost 3 bases; unmatched junction nucleotides: 9. The CDR3 spans 15 residues. In DNA form, the CDR3 reads TGTGCCAGCATCCAAGCGGGAGAAGGGACAGATACGCAGTATTTT. This sequence encodes CASIQAGEGTDTQYF.

In its sample, this clonotype was seen a few times. The rearrangement uses TRBV6-5 and TRBJ1-4; 9 nucleotides match TRBD1. In germline, CDR1 is MNHEY, CDR2 SVGAGI. Unmatched junction bases numbered 5, after V lost 1 base and J lost 5 bases. The CDR3 is made up of 16 amino acids. This CDR3 reads CASSYWAGTGNEKLFF. The CDR3 DNA sequence: TGTGCCAGCAGTTACTGGGCCGGGACAGGGAATGAAAAACTGTTTTTT.

This clonotype was found once. V and J are TRBV11-2 and TRBJ2-1; no clear D. The V gene's germline CDR1 is SGHAT and CDR2 FQNNGV. The CDR3 length is 12 residues. V was cut by 1 base and J by 6 bases, with 4 bases left in between. In DNA, the CDR3 is TGTGCCAGCAGCTTAGCATTCAATGAGCAGTTCTTC. Translated: CASSLAFNEQFF.

This clonotype was observed a few times. V usage is TRBV5-1 and J usage is TRBJ1-1, with 12 nucleotides matching TRBD1. Trimming removed 4 bases from V and 0 bases from J; junction bases left unmatched: 4. Germline V gene lookup returns CDR1 SGHRS and CDR2 YFSETQ. The CDR3 loop spans 16 amino acids. CDR3 sequence: CASSPGQGALNTEAFF. The CDR3 region has the DNA TGCGCCAGCAGCCCGGGACAGGGGGCTTTGAACACTGAAGCTTTCTTT. The full variable domain, in which reference TRBV5-1 and TRBJ1-1 provide the parts outside the CDR3, is KAGVTQTPRYLIKTRGQQVTLSCSPISGHRSVSWYQQTPGQGLQFLFEYFSETQRNKGNFPGRFSGRQFSNSRSEMNVSTLELGDSALYLCASSPGQGALNTEAFFGQGTRLTVV.

The chain recombines TRBV4-2 with TRBJ2-1; 12 bases align to TRBD2. This CDR3 has 17 residues. Germline CDR1 is LGHNA and CDR2 is YNFKEQ. The trim removed 0 bases at V and 9 bases at J, leaving 9 bases unmatched. The CDR3 DNA sequence: TGTGCCAGCAGCCAAGATCTAGCGGGGGGGTATACGGGTGAGCAGTTCTTC. This encodes CASSQDLAGGYTGEQFF.

This clonotype showed up just a few times. The genes are TRBV20-1 and TRBJ1-1; the match to TRBD1 covers 7 bases. Losses at the gene ends were 2 bases for V and 0 bases for J; bases not matched to a gene: 3. Germline assignment: CDR1 DFQATT and CDR2 SNEGSKA (reference sequence). This CDR3 comprises 14 residues. This CDR3 reads CSARWTGMNTEAFF. The CDR3 DNA sequence: TGCAGTGCTAGATGGACAGGAATGAACACTGAAGCTTTCTTT.

The V and J genes are TRBV7-9 and TRBJ1-2, with 7 bases identical to TRBD1. V gave up 10 bases and J gave up 3 bases; unmatched junction bases: 8. Looked up from germline, CDR1 is SEHNR and CDR2 is FQNEAQ (reference sequence). This CDR3 contains 13 residues. DNA for the CDR3: TGTGCCATCCGGACAGGCGCTTACTATGGCTACACCTTC. Its translation: CAIRTGAYYGYTF.

CDR3 sequence reads: CASSRGTSGRAIEQFF. CDR3 nucleotide sequence: TGTGCCAGCAGCCGCGGGACTAGCGGGAGGGCTATTGAGCAGTTCTTC. The chain links TRBV4-2 to TRBJ2-1; 16 bases line up with TRBD2. With 4 bases clipped from V and 9 bases from J, the junction kept 6 bases outside the gene matches. The CDR3 is 16 amino acids. Germline assignment: CDR1 LGHNA and CDR2 YNFKEQ.

This clonotype came up a few times. CDR3 sequence: CASSSHSGGEGDTQYF. The DNA of the CDR3 is TGTGCCAGCAGTAGCCATAGCGGGGGAGAAGGAGATACGCAGTATTTT. The chain couples TRBV12-3 or TRBV12-4 to TRBJ2-3, with TRBD2 matching over 9 bases. V was clipped by 5 bases and J by 5 bases; unmatched bases: 11. There are 16 residues in the CDR3.

The genes are TRBV6-6 and TRBJ2-1; D is possibly TRBD2 (6 bases). The CDR3 length is 16 residues. Germline CDR1 is MNHNY and CDR2 is SVGAGI (reference sequence). Trimming stripped 2 bases from V and 6 bases from J, with 17 bases between. The CDR3 protein is CASSYPSVERSNEQFF. DNA for the CDR3: TGTGCCAGCAGTTACCCTAGCGTAGAAAGGAGCAATGAGCAGTTCTTC.

The V call is TRBV4-2, the J call TRBJ2-4; D is possibly TRBD2 (5 bases). CDR3 size: 13 residues. The germline V gene has CDR1 LGHNA and CDR2 YNFKEQ. Trimming took 3 bases from V and 8 from J, leaving 11 bases between them. The CDR3 DNA reads TGTGCCAGCAGCCACGGGATTCCGGACATTCAGTACTTC. As protein: CASSHGIPDIQYF.

The rearrangement links TRBV5-4 to TRBJ1-1, with D uncertain. CDR1 and CDR2 from the germline V gene are SGHNT and YYREEE (reference sequence). CDR3 length equals 14 residues. The V and J ends lost 3 bases and 4 bases respectively, with 13 bases between them. DNA of the CDR3: TGTGCCAGCAGCTGGCCTTTGGGTGGCACTGAAGCTTTCTTT. Translating gives CASSWPLGGTEAFF.

This rearrangement joins TRBV4-3 to TRBJ2-3; D unclear. Germline V gene lookup returns CDR1 LGHNA and CDR2 YSLEER. The CDR3 consists of 14 residues. Trimming removed 0 bases at V and 6 bases at J, with 10 bases between. The CDR3 DNA reads TGCGCCAGCAGCCAAGAAAGAGTGGCGGATACGCAGTATTTT. Its protein product is CASSQERVADTQYF.

This chain connects TRBV4-2 to TRBJ1-2; 9 bases agree with TRBD1. J was trimmed by 6 bases and V by 4 bases; bases with no gene match: 6. This CDR3 spans 14 amino acids. CDR1 is LGHNA and CDR2 is YNFKEQ in the germline V gene. The CDR3 spells CASSLLQGADGYTF. The CDR3 coding sequence is TGTGCCAGCAGCCTATTACAGGGGGCTGATGGCTACACCTTC.

The rearrangement links TRBV4-2 to TRBJ2-7; no clear D gene. The CDR3 has 15 residues. Germline CDR1 is LGHNA and CDR2 is YNFKEQ. V lost 0 bases and J lost 3, with 12 bases in between. This CDR3 is CASSQDSPTYYEQYF. CDR3 DNA: TGTGCCAGCAGCCAAGATAGCCCCACCTACTACGAGCAGTACTTC.

The chain couples TRBV6-2 or TRBV6-3 to TRBJ2-3; D is possibly TRBD2 (5 bases). CDR1 and CDR2 (germline): MNHEY, SVGEGT. The CDR3 has 14 amino acids. The V end was cut by 0 bases, the J end by 10 bases, with 14 bases between. The chain's CDR3 is CASSYSSGPYAQYF. The CDR3 nucleotides read TGTGCCAGCAGTTACTCCAGCGGCCCCTATGCGCAGTATTTT.

This chain connects TRBV7-9 to TRBJ2-3; TRBD2 agrees at 15 bases. V dropped 5 bases and J dropped 1; count of bases not matched to a gene: 7. CDR1 and CDR2 (germline): SEHNR, FQNEAQ (reference sequence). CDR3 size: 18 residues. CDR3 region: CASSPGLAGGPRTDTQYF. As DNA, the CDR3 is TGTGCCAGCAGCCCTGGACTAGCGGGGGGGCCCCGCACAGATACGCAGTATTTT.

V and J are TRBV12-3 or TRBV12-4 and TRBJ1-4; TRBD1 matches 9 bases. The CDR3 extends over 14 amino acids. V trimming: 5 bases; J trimming: 7 bases; junction bases outside the gene matches: 5. The CDR3 DNA sequence: TGTGCCAGCAGTATCGGGACAGGGCGTGAAAAACTGTTTTTT. Protein product: CASSIGTGREKLFF.

Only a few counts were recorded for this clonotype. The chain carries TRBV5-4 and TRBJ2-3, with D unresolved. There are 13 residues in the CDR3. Trimming removed 3 bases at V and 1 base at J, with 6 bases between. The germline V gene has CDR1 SGHNT and CDR2 YYREEE (reference sequence). CDR3 DNA sequence: TGTGCCAGCAGCTCTGCGCGCACAGATACGCAGTATTTT. Residues: CASSSARTDTQYF.

The rearrangement links TRBV27 to TRBJ2-5; 8 nucleotides agree with TRBD2. The ends lost 5 bases at V and 3 bases at J; junction bases unmatched: 11. Germline values: CDR1 MNHEY, CDR2 SMNVEV (reference sequence). The CDR3 sequence is 16 residues long. CDR3 bases: TGTGCCAGCAGTCCGGGGACTAGGCCTTTAAAAGAGACCCAGTACTTC. Protein: CASSPGTRPLKETQYF.

The genes are TRBV7-9 and TRBJ2-7; 7 bases align to TRBD2. V was pared by 8 bases and J by 4 bases, with 2 bases of the junction left unmatched. The CDR3 totals 11 residues. The germline gives CDR1 SEHNR, CDR2 FQNEAQ (reference sequence). The CDR3 DNA follows: TGTGCCAGCGGGCGGGAGTACGAGCAGTACTTC. Its translation: CASGREYEQYF.

V is TRBV5-1 and J is TRBJ2-3; D may match TRBD1 or TRBD2 (6 bases each). The CDR3 contains 16 residues. The V and J ends lost 1 base and 3 bases respectively, with 15 bases between them. Looked up from germline, CDR1 is SGHRS and CDR2 is YFSETQ. CDR3 DNA sequence: TGCGCCAGCAGCTTGTCGGGAGCAGGGGCTACAGATACGCAGTATTTT. Translating gives CASSLSGAGATDTQYF.

J is TRBJ1-1 and V is TRBV20-1; no firm D call. V lost 5 bases and J lost 3, with 13 bases in between. Germline V lookup: CDR1 DFQATT, CDR2 SNEGSKA (reference sequence). The CDR3 consists of 13 residues. CDR3 loop: CSAPNPEDTEAFF. CDR3 nucleotide sequence: TGCAGTGCTCCAAACCCCGAGGACACTGAAGCTTTCTTT.